Shown below are 32 T cell receptor beta chains from a single sample sequenced in a study of blood T cell repertoires in COVID-19. Assay: immunoSEQ multiplex PCR; the TCRdb copy retains only in-frame clones and omits some. Among about 130,000 clones listed, 70% to 80% were seen once. Sequencing was performed on peripheral blood. The receptors shown here come from a woman in her seventies with COVID-19, enrolled during active disease.

The chain uses TRBV4-2 and TRBJ2-7, with no clear D. Germline CDR1 LGHNA, CDR2 YNFKEQ. The CDR3 is made up of 14 amino acids. The V end was cut by 5 bases, the J end by 6 bases, with 17 bases between. In DNA, the CDR3 is TGTGCCAGCAGCACGTCGAGGCAAGTTCCCGAGCAGTACTTC. Translation gives CASSTSRQVPEQYF.

The chain combines TRBV2 with TRBJ2-3, with D uncertain. The germline V and J ends were trimmed by 5 bases and 2 bases, with 2 bases remaining between them. The CDR3 is 11 amino acids. The germline V gene encodes CDR1 SNHLY and CDR2 FYNNEI. The CDR3 sequence: CASSYTDTQYF. CDR3 coding DNA: TGTGCCAGCAGTTACACAGATACGCAGTATTTT.

This clone came up a few times. The CDR3 here is CASREGAEAFF. The CDR3 DNA follows: TGTGCCAGCAGAGAGGGGGCTGAAGCTTTCTTT. This chain joins TRBV6-5 and TRBJ1-1, with D possibly being TRBD1 (6 bases). The V end was cut by 6 bases, the J end by 6 bases, with 8 bases between. Germline V gene sequence: CDR1 MNHEY, CDR2 SVGAGI. This CDR3 is built from 11 residues.

The V and J genes are TRBV19 and TRBJ1-1; 8 bases match TRBD1. V dropped 6 bases and J dropped 0; count of bases not matched to a gene: 9. The CDR3 has 16 amino acids. Germline V gene data show CDR1 as LNHDA and CDR2 as SQIVND (reference sequence). CDR3 residues: CASSTGGQPMNTEAFF. In DNA, the CDR3 is TGTGCCAGTAGCACAGGGGGACAGCCGATGAACACTGAAGCTTTCTTT.

The CDR3 is CASSLGGGGQYF. In nucleotides, the CDR3 is TGTGCCAGCAGCTTGGGGGGCGGTGGGCAGTATTTT. The gene calls are TRBV5-5 and TRBJ2-3; D perhaps matches TRBD1 (5 bases). The CDR3 totals 12 residues. V was pared by 0 bases and J by 11 bases, with 10 bases between. CDR1 is SGHKS and CDR2 is YYEKEE in the germline V gene (reference sequence).

The sample holds many counts of this clone. The rearrangement joins TRBV2 to TRBJ1-1, with D maybe TRBD1 (5 bases). Germline values: CDR1 SNHLY, CDR2 FYNNEI. This CDR3 contains 10 residues. DNA of the CDR3: TGTGTCTTGGGGCACAACGGGGCTTTCTTT. Protein sequence: CVLGHNGAFF.

This chain links TRBV3-1 (or the pseudogene TRBV3-2) with TRBJ2-1; the D is unclear. V shed 0 bases and J shed 3 bases, with 6 bases lying between them. This CDR3 has 14 amino acids. Germline lookup yields CDR1 LGHDT and CDR2 YNNKEL (reference sequence). The DNA for the CDR3 is TGTGCCAGCAGCCAAGATCATAGCTACAATGAGCAGTTCTTC. It specifies CASSQDHSYNEQFF.

This clone was counted ten times or more. The V gene is TRBV24-1, the J gene TRBJ2-2, with 12 bases identical to TRBD1. The V gene's germline CDR1 is KGHDR and CDR2 SFDVKD. This CDR3 region has 19 residues. Unmatched junction bases numbered 12, after V lost 1 base and J lost 7 bases. CDR3 DNA: TGTGCCACCAGTGATTTAGTGTTTCGGGACAGGGGGCGAGGCGGGGAGCTGTTTTTT. Translated, it gives CATSDLVFRDRGRGGELFF.

The chain couples TRBV4-3 to TRBJ1-2; tentatively, D is TRBD1 (5 bases). Germline assignment: CDR1 LGHNA and CDR2 YSLEER. V dropped 0 bases and J dropped 8 bases, with 10 bases sitting between them. The CDR3 extends over 13 amino acids. In DNA, the CDR3 is TGCGCCAGCAGCCAAGATGGGGGGAGCGGCTACACCTTC. This encodes CASSQDGGSGYTF.

Only one count was recorded for this clone. This specimen includes other DNA sequences encoding the same CDR3. CDR3 loop: CASSLTGNTGELFF. The CDR3 region has the DNA TGCGCCAGCAGCTTGACAGGGAACACCGGGGAGCTGTTTTTT. This rearrangement joins TRBV5-1 to TRBJ2-2; TRBD1 might be the D (5 bases). With 1 base removed from V and 1 base from J, the gap between germline ends came to 5 bases. CDR3 length equals 14 residues. Germline V lookup: CDR1 SGHRS, CDR2 YFSETQ.

V is TRBV7-8 and J is TRBJ2-2; 9 bases align to TRBD2. Germline assignment: CDR1 SGHVS and CDR2 FQNEAQ. The CDR3 runs to 15 residues. Trimming removed 4 bases from V and 6 bases from J; junction bases left unmatched: 6. CDR3 in DNA: TGTGCCAGCAGCTCCATCCGCGGGGGGGCCGGGGAGCTGTTTTTT. Amino acids: CASSSIRGGAGELFF.

This clone was counted between two and nine times. The chain joins TRBV7-6 to TRBJ1-1; 8 bases fit TRBD1. V shed 3 bases and J 3 bases; nucleotides not matched to a gene: 3. The germline V gene has CDR1 SGHVS and CDR2 FNYEAQ. The CDR3 contains 14 residues. The CDR3 loop is CASSLVTGDTEAFF. For the CDR3, the DNA is TGTGCCAGCAGCTTGGTGACAGGGGACACTGAAGCTTTCTTT.

The chain uses TRBV2 and TRBJ1-2; maybe TRBD1 (6 bases). Germline-derived CDR1 and CDR2 are SNHLY and FYNNEI. CDR3 size: 13 residues. V was pared by 8 bases and J by 4 bases, with 14 bases between. The CDR3: CASLLGGPYGYTF. CDR3 in DNA: TGTGCCAGCCTTTTAGGGGGACCCTATGGCTACACCTTC.

The chain uses TRBV19 and TRBJ1-2; D is uncertain. Trimming stripped 0 bases from V and 3 bases from J, with 5 bases between. Germline lookup yields CDR1 LNHDA and CDR2 SQIVND (reference sequence). There are 13 residues in the CDR3. CDR3 sequence (DNA): TGTGCCAGTAGTATAGACAGTTACTATGGCTACACCTTC. Its translation: CASSIDSYYGYTF.

This chain joins TRBV11-3 and TRBJ1-1; D may be TRBD1 (5 bases). The CDR3 loop spans 14 amino acids. Trimming shortened V by 1 base and J by 2 bases, and 8 bases separated the two germline ends. Germline-derived CDR1 and CDR2 are SGHNT and YENEEA. The CDR3 reads CASSLGGTNTEAFF. Here the CDR3 DNA reads TGTGCCAGCAGCTTAGGAGGGACTAACACTGAAGCTTTCTTT.

This clone has more than one count but fewer than ten. This chain links TRBV7-2 with TRBJ1-1; TRBD1 matches at 7 bases. CDR1 is SGHTA and CDR2 is FQGNSA in the germline V gene. The CDR3 covers 17 residues. The V and J ends lost 3 bases and 3 bases, in that order; junction bases with no gene match: 13. CDR3 coding DNA: TGTGCCAGCAGCTTTCCGTTAACAGCGAGGGGGCACACTGAAGCTTTCTTT. Encoded protein: CASSFPLTARGHTEAFF.

This rearrangement joins TRBV29-1 to TRBJ2-3; 13 nucleotides align to TRBD2. Trimming cost V 7 bases and J 8 bases; bases outside gene matches: 12. Germline V gives CDR1 SQVTM, CDR2 ANQGSEA. The CDR3 is 15 amino acids. CDR3 sequence reads: CSATLLAGGTATQYF. The DNA of the CDR3 is TGCAGCGCCACACTACTAGCGGGGGGGACGGCTACGCAGTATTTT.

This sequence joins TRBV5-6 and TRBJ2-3, with 8 bases that match TRBD2. CDR1 and CDR2 (germline): SGHDT, YYEEEE. This CDR3 spans 15 amino acids. With V trimmed by 0 bases and J by 5 bases, 5 bases remained unmatched. For the CDR3, the DNA is TGTGCCAGCAGCTTGGTCGGGGGGGAAGGAGATACGCAGTATTTT. Residues: CASSLVGGEGDTQYF. Together with reference TRBV5-6 and TRBJ2-3, the CDR3 gives the full variable domain: DAGVTQSPTHLIKTRGQQVTLRCSPKSGHDTVSWYQQALGQGPQFIFQYYEEEERQRGNFPDRFSGHQFPNYSSELNVNALLLGDSALYLCASSLVGGEGDTQYFGPGTRLTVL.

CDR3 sequence (DNA): TGCAGTGAGTCCAGTGCAGAGACCCAGTACTTC. Its translation: CSESSAETQYF. The rearrangement links TRBV20-1 to TRBJ2-5; D remains unclear. Germline CDR1 is DFQATT and CDR2 is SNEGSKA (reference sequence). The germline V and J ends were trimmed by 7 bases and 4 bases, with 10 bases remaining between them. This CDR3 spans 11 amino acids.

V usage is TRBV5-1 and J usage is TRBJ1-4; the D gene is possibly TRBD1 (6 bases). The CDR3 runs to 16 residues. V was pared by 2 bases and J by 8 bases, with 19 bases between. Germline V CDR1 and CDR2: SGHRS, YFSETQ. Written as DNA, the CDR3 is TGCGCCAGCAGCTTTTCCCGGGGACGAGGGGGAGAAAAACTGTTTTTT. As protein: CASSFSRGRGGEKLFF.

The gene calls are TRBV7-2 and TRBJ2-7, with D perhaps TRBD2 (5 bases). Between the trimmed V and J ends, which lost 2 bases and 3 bases, there was a span of 11 bases. This CDR3 is 14 amino acids long. The germline CDR1 and CDR2 sequences are SGHTA and FQGNSA. Written as DNA, the CDR3 is TGTGCCAGCAGCTTAAACGGGGTTCTCTACGAGCAGTACTTC. It yields the protein CASSLNGVLYEQYF.

A note on this clone: Additional DNA sequences in this sample encode the identical CDR3. The rearrangement uses TRBV5-1 and TRBJ2-3, with TRBD1 matching 10 bases. The CDR3 sequence is 14 residues long. V was pared by 4 bases and J by 5 bases, with 4 bases of the junction left unmatched. Germline V CDR1 and CDR2: SGHRS, YFSETQ. CDR3 protein: CASSLTGGRDTQYF. CDR3 bases: TGCGCCAGCAGCCTGACAGGGGGCCGAGATACGCAGTATTTT. Based on the CDR3 plus reference TRBV5-1 and TRBJ2-3, the full variable domain is KAGVTQTPRYLIKTRGQQVTLSCSPISGHRSVSWYQQTPGQGLQFLFEYFSETQRNKGNFPGRFSGRQFSNSRSEMNVSTLELGDSALYLCASSLTGGRDTQYFGPGTRLTVL.

The chain combines TRBV18 with TRBJ1-4; D gene uncertain. CDR3 length equals 15 residues. Germline V gene sequence: CDR1 KGHSH, CDR2 LQKENI. Trimming took 2 bases from V and 8 from J, leaving 15 bases between them. Here the CDR3 DNA reads TGTGCCAGCTCACCAGCTAGCAGGCTTGGGGAAAAACTGTTTTTT. Its translation: CASSPASRLGEKLFF.

This chain links TRBV29-1 with TRBJ2-1, with D hard to call. Trimming took 6 bases from V and 6 from J, leaving 15 bases between them. The CDR3 runs 13 residues. Germline V gene data show CDR1 as SQVTM and CDR2 as ANQGSEA. The CDR3 bases are TGCAGCGTACGCCCAGGTGGATTCAATGAGCAGTTCTTC. Translated: CSVRPGGFNEQFF.

The chain uses TRBV29-1 and TRBJ2-1; 8 nucleotides match TRBD2. This CDR3 comprises 14 residues. CDR1 SQVTM and CDR2 ANQGSEA come from the germline V gene. V lost 3 bases to trimming and J lost 4 bases; unmatched junction nucleotides: 5. The CDR3 loop reads CSVDVAGLYNEQFF. The CDR3 region has the DNA TGCAGCGTTGATGTAGCGGGGCTATACAATGAGCAGTTCTTC.

The V gene is TRBV4-2, the J gene TRBJ2-1, with a tentative D call TRBD1 (6 bases). The ends were cut back, 4 bases at V and 7 bases at J, with 20 bases in the middle. The germline V gene has CDR1 LGHNA and CDR2 YNFKEQ. The CDR3 totals 16 residues. CDR3 in amino acids: CASSPGTAGESNEQFF. Written as DNA, the CDR3 is TGTGCCAGCAGCCCCGGCACGGCAGGGGAATCTAATGAGCAGTTCTTC.

In this sample, this clone turned up once. For the CDR3, the DNA is TGTGCCAGCAGCTTAGCCGGCAGGGGGTTTGTTCTTCTTCAGCCCCAGCATTTT. Residues: CASSLAGRGFVLLQPQHF. The chain links TRBV13 to TRBJ1-5, with 7 bases fitting TRBD1. The CDR3 totals 18 residues. The junction had 15 bases not matched to a gene; V was cut back by 1 base and J by 6 bases. Germline V CDR1 and CDR2: PRHDT, FYEKMQ (reference sequence).

V usage is TRBV5-8 and J usage is TRBJ1-6; perhaps TRBD1 as D (5 bases). The CDR3 has 17 residues. The germline V gene encodes CDR1 SGHTS and CDR2 YDEGEE. V lost 3 bases, J lost 4 bases, and 17 bases lay in between. In DNA, the CDR3 is TGTGCCAGCAGCTCTGACTTCGGGGGACCGTATAATTCACCCCTCCACTTT. Protein sequence: CASSSDFGGPYNSPLHF. The whole variable domain, filled in from reference TRBV5-8 and TRBJ1-6, reads EAGVTQSPTHLIKTRGQQATLRCSPISGHTSVYWYQQALGLGLQFLLWYDEGEERNRGNFPPRFSGRQFPNYSSELNVNALELEDSALYLCASSSDFGGPYNSPLHFGNGTRLTVT.

This clone turned up a few times. The chain's CDR3 is CASSPRPLAGATGELFF. The CDR3 bases are TGTGCCAGCAGCCCCAGGCCCCTAGCGGGGGCTACCGGGGAGCTGTTTTTT. This rearrangement joins TRBV7-2 to TRBJ2-2; 10 bases are shared with TRBD2. V gave up 5 bases and J gave up 5 bases; unmatched junction bases: 11. CDR1 SGHTA and CDR2 FQGNSA come from the germline V gene. CDR3 size: 17 residues.

The chain joins TRBV5-1 to TRBJ2-2; 10 positions match TRBD1. This CDR3 has 15 amino acids. Germline CDR1 is SGHRS and CDR2 is YFSETQ. With V trimmed by 4 bases and J by 7 bases, 7 bases remained unmatched. The CDR3 protein is CASSRRQGADGELFF. The CDR3, as DNA: TGCGCCAGCAGCCGCCGACAGGGGGCGGACGGGGAGCTGTTTTTT.

The V call is TRBV27, the J call TRBJ2-7, with no clear D. Germline V CDR1 and CDR2: MNHEY, SMNVEV (reference sequence). Trimming cost V 4 bases and J 3 bases, with 10 bases left between them. The CDR3 runs to 13 residues. In nucleotides, the CDR3 is TGTGCCAGCAGTTCGCCCACTGTCTACGAGCAGTACTTC. It specifies CASSSPTVYEQYF.

The chain uses TRBV5-1 and TRBJ2-5; unclear D gene. V lost 0 bases to trimming and J lost 2 bases, with 8 bases between them. Germline V lookup: CDR1 SGHRS, CDR2 YFSETQ. CDR3 size: 14 residues. CDR3 DNA sequence: TGCGCCAGCAGCTTGGTGCCAGGTCAAGAGACCCAGTACTTC. This gives the protein CASSLVPGQETQYF. The entire variable domain, with the rest obtained from reference TRBV5-1 and TRBJ2-5, is as follows: KAGVTQTPRYLIKTRGQQVTLSCSPISGHRSVSWYQQTPGQGLQFLFEYFSETQRNKGNFPGRFSGRQFSNSRSEMNVSTLELGDSALYLCASSLVPGQETQYFGPGTRLLVL.